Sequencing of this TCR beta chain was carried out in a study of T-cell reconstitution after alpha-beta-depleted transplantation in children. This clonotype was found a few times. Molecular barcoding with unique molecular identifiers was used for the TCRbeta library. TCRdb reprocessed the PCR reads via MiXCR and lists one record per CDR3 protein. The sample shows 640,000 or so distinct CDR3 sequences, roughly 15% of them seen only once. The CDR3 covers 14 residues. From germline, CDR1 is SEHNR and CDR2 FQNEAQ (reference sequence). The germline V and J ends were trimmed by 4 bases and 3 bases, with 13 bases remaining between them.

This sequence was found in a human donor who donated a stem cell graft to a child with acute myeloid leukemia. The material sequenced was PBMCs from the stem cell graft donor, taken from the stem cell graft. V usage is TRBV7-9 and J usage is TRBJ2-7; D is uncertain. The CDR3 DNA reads TGTGCCAGCAGCTCTCTGCCCGTGGGCTACGAGCAGTACTTC. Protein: CASSSLPVGYEQYF. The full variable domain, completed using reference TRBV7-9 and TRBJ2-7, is DTGVSQNPRHKITKRGQNVTFRCDPISEHNRLYWYRQTLGQGPEFLTYFQNEAQLEKSRLLSDRFSAERPKGSFSTLEIQRTEQGDSAMYLCASSSLPVGYEQYFGPGTRLTVT.